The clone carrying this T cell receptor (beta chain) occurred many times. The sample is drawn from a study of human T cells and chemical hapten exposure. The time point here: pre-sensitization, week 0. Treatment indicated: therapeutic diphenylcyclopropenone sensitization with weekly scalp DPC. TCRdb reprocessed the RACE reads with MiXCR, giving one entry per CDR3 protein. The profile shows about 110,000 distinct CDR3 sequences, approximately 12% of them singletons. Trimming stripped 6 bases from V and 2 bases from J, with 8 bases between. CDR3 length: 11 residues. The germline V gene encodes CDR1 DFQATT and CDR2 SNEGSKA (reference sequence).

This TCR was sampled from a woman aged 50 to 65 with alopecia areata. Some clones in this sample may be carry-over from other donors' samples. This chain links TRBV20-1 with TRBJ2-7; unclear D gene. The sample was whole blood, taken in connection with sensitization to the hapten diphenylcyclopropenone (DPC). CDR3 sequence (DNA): TGCAGTGCCACAGACCCCTACGAGCAGTACTTC. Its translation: CSATDPYEQYF.